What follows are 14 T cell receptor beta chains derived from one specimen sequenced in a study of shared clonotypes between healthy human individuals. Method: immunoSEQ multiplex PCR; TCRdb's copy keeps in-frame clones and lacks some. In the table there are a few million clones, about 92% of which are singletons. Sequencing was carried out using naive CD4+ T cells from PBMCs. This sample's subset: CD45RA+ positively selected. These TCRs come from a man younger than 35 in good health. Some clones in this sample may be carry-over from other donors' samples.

CDR3 protein: CASSLGQGGQETQYF. The CDR3 bases are TGTGCCAGCAGTTTGGGACAGGGCGGGCAAGAGACCCAGTACTTC. The chain recombines TRBV2 with TRBJ2-5; TRBD1 aligns across 9 bases. This CDR3 contains 15 residues. CDR1 and CDR2 (germline): SNHLY, FYNNEI. V shed 5 bases and J 2 bases; nucleotides not matched to a gene: 6.

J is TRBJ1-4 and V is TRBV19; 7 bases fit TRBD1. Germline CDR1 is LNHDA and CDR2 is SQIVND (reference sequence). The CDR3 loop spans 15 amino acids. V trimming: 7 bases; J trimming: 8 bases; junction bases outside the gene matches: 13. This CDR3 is CASTPYDRVGEKLFF. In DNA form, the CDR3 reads TGTGCCAGTACTCCATACGACAGGGTTGGGGAAAAACTGTTTTTT.

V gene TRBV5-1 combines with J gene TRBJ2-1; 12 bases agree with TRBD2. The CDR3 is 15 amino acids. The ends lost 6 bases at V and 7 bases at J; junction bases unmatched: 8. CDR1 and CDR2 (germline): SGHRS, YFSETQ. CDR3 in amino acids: CASTELAGGENEQFF. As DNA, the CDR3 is TGCGCCAGCACCGAACTAGCGGGAGGAGAGAATGAGCAGTTCTTC.

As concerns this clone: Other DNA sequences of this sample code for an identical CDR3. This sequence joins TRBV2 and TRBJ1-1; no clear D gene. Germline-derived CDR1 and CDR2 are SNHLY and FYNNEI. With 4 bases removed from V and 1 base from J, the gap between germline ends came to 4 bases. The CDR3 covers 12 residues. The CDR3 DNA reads TGTGCCAGCAGTGCGACGAACACTGAAGCTTTCTTT. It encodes CASSATNTEAFF.

The CDR3 protein is CASSLISGGTQETQYF. CDR3 coding DNA: TGTGCCAGCAGCTTAATTAGCGGAGGGACCCAAGAGACCCAGTACTTC. The chain couples TRBV7-3 to TRBJ2-5; the D gene is possibly TRBD2 (6 bases). The germline gives CDR1 SGHTA, CDR2 FQGTGA. Trimming removed 1 base at V and 1 base at J, with 13 bases between. The CDR3 runs 16 residues. Full variable domain (outside the CDR3, taken from reference TRBV7-3 and TRBJ2-5): GAGVSQTPSNKVTEKGKYVELRCDPISGHTALYWYRQSLGQGPEFLIYFQGTGAADDSGLPNDRFFAVRPEGSVSTLKIQRTERGDSAVYLCASSLISGGTQETQYFGPGTRLLVL.

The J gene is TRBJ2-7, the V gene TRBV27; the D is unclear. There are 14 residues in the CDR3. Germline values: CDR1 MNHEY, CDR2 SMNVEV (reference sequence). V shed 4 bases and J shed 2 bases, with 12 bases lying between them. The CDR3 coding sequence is TGTGCCAGCAGTTGGTCCAGGCACACCTACGAGCAGTACTTC. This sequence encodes CASSWSRHTYEQYF.

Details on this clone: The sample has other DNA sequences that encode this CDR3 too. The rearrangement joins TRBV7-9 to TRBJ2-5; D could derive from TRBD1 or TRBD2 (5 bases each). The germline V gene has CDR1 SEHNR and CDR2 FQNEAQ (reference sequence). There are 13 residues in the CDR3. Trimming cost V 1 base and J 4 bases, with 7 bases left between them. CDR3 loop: CASSLGGTETQYF. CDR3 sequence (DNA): TGTGCCAGCAGCTTAGGAGGGACAGAGACCCAGTACTTC. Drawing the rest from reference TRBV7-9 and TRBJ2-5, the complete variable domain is DTGVSQNPRHKITKRGQNVTFRCDPISEHNRLYWYRQTLGQGPEFLTYFQNEAQLEKSRLLSDRFSAERPKGSFSTLEIQRTEQGDSAMYLCASSLGGTETQYFGPGTRLLVL.

The CDR3 sequence is CASSVRGIGGYTF. The CDR3 DNA reads as TGTGCCAGCAGTGTGCGGGGTATTGGTGGCTACACCTTC. The gene calls are TRBV2 and TRBJ1-2; no clear D gene. CDR3 length: 13 residues. The germline gives CDR1 SNHLY, CDR2 FYNNEI. The ends were cut back, 4 bases at V and 7 bases at J, with 13 bases in the middle.

In DNA, the CDR3 is TGTGCCAGCAGCTTCTATCGGGTCTCAAGCTCCTACGAGCAGTACTTC. This gives the protein CASSFYRVSSSYEQYF. This rearrangement joins TRBV7-2 to TRBJ2-7; D remains ambiguous. The V end lost 3 bases, the J end lost 0 bases, and 15 bases lay between the germline ends. The CDR3 totals 16 residues. Per germline, CDR1 SGHTA and CDR2 FQGNSA.

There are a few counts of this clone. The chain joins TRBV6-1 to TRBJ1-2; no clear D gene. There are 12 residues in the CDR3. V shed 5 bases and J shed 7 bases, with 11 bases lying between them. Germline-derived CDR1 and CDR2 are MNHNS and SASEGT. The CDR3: CASSPGMAGYTF. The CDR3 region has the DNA TGTGCCAGCAGTCCAGGCATGGCTGGCTACACCTTC.

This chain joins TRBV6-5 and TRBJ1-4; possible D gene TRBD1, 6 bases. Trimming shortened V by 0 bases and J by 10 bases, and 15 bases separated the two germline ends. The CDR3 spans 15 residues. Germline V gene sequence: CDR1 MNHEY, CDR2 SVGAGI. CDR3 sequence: CASSYSKSLGGKLFF. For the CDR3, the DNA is TGTGCCAGCAGTTACTCTAAAAGCCTAGGGGGAAAACTGTTTTTT.

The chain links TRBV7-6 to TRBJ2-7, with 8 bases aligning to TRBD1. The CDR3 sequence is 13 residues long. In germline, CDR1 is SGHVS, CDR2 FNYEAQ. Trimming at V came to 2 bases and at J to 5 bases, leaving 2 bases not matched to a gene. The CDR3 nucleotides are TGTGCCAGCAGCTTACAGGGGGCCGACGAGCAGTACTTC. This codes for CASSLQGADEQYF.

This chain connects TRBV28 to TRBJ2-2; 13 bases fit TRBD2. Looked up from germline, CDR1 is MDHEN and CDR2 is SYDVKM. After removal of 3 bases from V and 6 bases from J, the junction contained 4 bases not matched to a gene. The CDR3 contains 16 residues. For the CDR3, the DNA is TGTGCCAGCAGTTTCGGACTAGCGGGAGTATCCGGGGAGCTGTTTTTT. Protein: CASSFGLAGVSGELFF.

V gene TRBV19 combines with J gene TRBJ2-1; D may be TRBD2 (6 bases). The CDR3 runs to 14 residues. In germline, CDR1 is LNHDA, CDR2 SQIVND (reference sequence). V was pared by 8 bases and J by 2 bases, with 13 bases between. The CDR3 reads CASLPRGTYNEQFF. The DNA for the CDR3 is TGTGCCAGTCTCCCCCGGGGGACCTACAATGAGCAGTTCTTC.